This T cell receptor beta chain was recovered during a study of blood T cell repertoires in COVID-19. In the study overall: Researchers got acute and convalescent COVID-19 samples from the United States, Italy and Spain. Sources were T cells, B-cell-depleted T cells, or PBMCs; the material itself was cDNA or gDNA.

Seattle's enrolled individuals joined amid active infection and were then monitored longitudinally. Points on this clone: Different DNA sequences within this sample yield the same CDR3.

As handled by the study authors: Estimation of nucleated cell counts was performed using reference gene primer amplification. The assay was immunoSEQ multiplex PCR, and TCRdb's table has in-frame clones only and misses some. V, J and clone size are those of that table, while D and trimming were read from the DNA. This sample yields 250,000 or so clones, of which around nine tenths are seen a single time; around 5% belongs to the top ten. Germline assignment: CDR1 SGDLS and CDR2 YYNGEE. The CDR3 spans 14 residues. The germline V and J ends were trimmed by 0 bases and 2 bases, with 6 bases remaining between them.

The chain is built from TRBV9 and TRBJ1-5; D ambiguous. The source of this sequence is a woman aged 55-75 years with COVID-19, enrolled during active disease. Sequenced sample: peripheral blood. CDR3 DNA sequence: TGTGCCAGCAGCGTAGGCGGGGGCAATCAGCCCCAGCATTTT. This translates into CASSVGGGNQPQHF.